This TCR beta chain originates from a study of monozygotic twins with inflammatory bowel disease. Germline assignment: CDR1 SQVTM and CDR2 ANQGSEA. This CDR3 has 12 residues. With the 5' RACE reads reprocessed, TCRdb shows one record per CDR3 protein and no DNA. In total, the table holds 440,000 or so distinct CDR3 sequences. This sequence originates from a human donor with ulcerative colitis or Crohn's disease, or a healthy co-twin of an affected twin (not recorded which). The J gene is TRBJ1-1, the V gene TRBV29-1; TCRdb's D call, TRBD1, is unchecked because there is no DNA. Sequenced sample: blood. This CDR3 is CSVDSGDTEAFF.